Listed below are T cell receptor beta chains from one sample, sequenced in a study of monozygotic twins with inflammatory bowel disease. One entry per CDR3 protein, without DNA, is what TCRdb gives after re-calling the 5' RACE reads. The sample shows 440,000 or so distinct CDR3 sequences, and 2% to 3% sits with its ten largest clones. Material: blood. These receptor sequences come from a human donor with ulcerative colitis or Crohn's disease, or a healthy co-twin of an affected twin (not recorded which). CDR3s include the opening cysteine and the closing phenylalanine or tryptophan.

J,length,V,CDR3
TRBJ2-5,15,TRBV5-1,CASSPQGVVYETQYF
TRBJ2-7,15,TRBV6-1,CASLAWGGQAYEQYF
TRBJ1-2,15,TRBV27,CASSFGTGGIDGYTF
TRBJ1-1,13,TRBV30,CAWGPGAGTEAFF
TRBJ2-1,15,TRBV5-5,CASSAGLAGRNEQFF
TRBJ2-1,16,TRBV5-1,CASSRQAGGTYNEQFF
TRBJ2-5,17,TRBV5-1,CASSWALTDISRETQYF
TRBJ1-6,13,TRBV6-5,CASRPGRGSPLHF
TRBJ1-1,15,TRBV7-9,CASSNQDRGATEAFF
TRBJ2-1,15,TRBV5-1,CASSLGGQNINEQFF
TRBJ1-5,16,TRBV12-2,CASRPNSGLIPQPQHF
TRBJ2-3,15,TRBV7-6,CASSLGFAGDNTQYF
TRBJ2-2,16,TRBV6-2/TRBV6-3,CATTGTSGRRTGELFF
TRBJ2-3,14,TRBV5-1,CASSLLGSTDTQYF
TRBJ2-3,15,TRBV7-2,CASSLDLHSTDTQYF
TRBJ1-6,14,TRBV28,CASSQGDSISPLHF
TRBJ1-1,14,TRBV5-4,CASSLGPGETEAFF
TRBJ2-3,15,TRBV6-1,CASSKVFWGTDTQYF
TRBJ2-7,14,TRBV7-2,CASRRDRSSYEQYF
TRBJ2-1,16,TRBV7-2,CASRWDSGGWRDEQFF
TRBJ1-5,15,TRBV5-5,CASSFAGGVNQPQHF
TRBJ2-5,14,TRBV7-6,CASSLFRRGETQYF
TRBJ2-3,12,TRBV5-1,CASSFLTDTQYF
TRBJ1-6,16,TRBV6-1,CASSPGQSSYNSPLHF
TRBJ2-7,15,TRBV6-2/TRBV6-3,CASSYSLDIWREQYF
TRBJ1-6,16,TRBV7-2,CASSLQGAAANSPLHF
TRBJ2-3,17,TRBV5-1,CASSLVGSTQHTDTQYF
TRBJ2-7,11,TRBV29-1,CSVVRGLEQYF
TRBJ1-1,12,TRBV20-1,CSAQSMNTEAFF
TRBJ2-5,16,TRBV5-4,CASSSRQGPAQETQYF
TRBJ2-5,14,TRBV5-4,CASSAFTGKETQYF
TRBJ2-7,14,TRBV27,CASSIGGFQNEQYF
TRBJ2-2,15,TRBV25-1,CASSDQQGTTGELFF
TRBJ2-5,15,TRBV27,CASSTPRTGTETQYF
TRBJ2-7,14,TRBV5-1,CASSLEGWDSEQYF
TRBJ2-2,16,TRBV24-1,CATSDFEGTATGELFF
TRBJ2-7,13,TRBV4-1,CASSQSPGYEQYF
TRBJ2-3,18,TRBV7-3,CASSPAQGEGPLRDTQYF
TRBJ1-3,17,TRBV13,CASSNRGGRYSGNTIYF
TRBJ2-1,15,TRBV27,CASSSGLATLNEQFF
TRBJ2-2,16,TRBV5-1,CASSLFGQGTTGELFF
TRBJ2-1,17,TRBV20-1,CSARDQRGLAGYNEQFF
TRBJ2-1,15,TRBV4-3,CASSQELSSYNEQFF
TRBJ2-1,17,TRBV4-1,CASSHPRRTSGYNEQFF
TRBJ1-1,16,TRBV7-9,CASSLDPGLRNTEAFF
TRBJ1-2,15,TRBV4-3,CASSPTFWVWDGYTF
TRBJ1-2,15,TRBV28,CASGGPQEPGLGYTF
TRBJ2-6,16,TRBV5-5,CASSPGRVSGANVLTF
TRBJ2-3,15,TRBV27,CASSSPTSPLDTQYF
TRBJ2-5,16,TRBV4-2,CASSQLAVAGLETQYF
TRBJ1-2,12,TRBV28,CASTPGKRGYTF
TRBJ2-7,16,TRBV20-1,CSARVRTRQGSYEQYF
TRBJ1-2,14,TRBV10-3,CAISESGGSYGYTF
TRBJ1-1,11,TRBV28,CATLGNTEAFF
TRBJ2-6,18,TRBV5-1,CASSLAGQGKAGANVLTF
TRBJ2-7,14,TRBV5-1,CASSPSSGFYEQYF
TRBJ2-1,16,TRBV18,CASLRETSGVPNEQFF
TRBJ1-5,16,TRBV27,CASSQGTGRGNQPQHF